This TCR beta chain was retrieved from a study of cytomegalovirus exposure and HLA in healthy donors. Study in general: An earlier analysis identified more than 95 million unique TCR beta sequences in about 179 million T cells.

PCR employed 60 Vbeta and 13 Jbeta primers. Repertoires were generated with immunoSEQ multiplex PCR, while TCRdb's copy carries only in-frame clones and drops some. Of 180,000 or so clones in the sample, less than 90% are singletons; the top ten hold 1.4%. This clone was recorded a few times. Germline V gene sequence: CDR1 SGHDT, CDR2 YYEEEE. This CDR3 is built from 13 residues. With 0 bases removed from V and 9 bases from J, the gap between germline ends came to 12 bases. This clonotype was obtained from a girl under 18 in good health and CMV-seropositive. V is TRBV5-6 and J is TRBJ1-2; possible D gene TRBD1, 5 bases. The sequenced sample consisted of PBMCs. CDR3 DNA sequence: TGTGCCAGCAGCTTGGGGGACGGGGGAAGCTACACCTTC. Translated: CASSLGDGGSYTF.